This TCR beta chain was identified in a study of blood T cells in healthy people across ages. This clonotype was counted a few times. Germline V gene data show CDR1 as MNHEY and CDR2 as SMNVEV (reference sequence). Trimming at V came to 0 bases and at J to 5 bases, leaving 7 bases not matched to a gene. The CDR3 runs 17 residues. PCR was performed a second time for about 7 to 11 cycles using a sample-barcoded 5' primer and a J-beta primer mix. Via MiXCR, TCRdb re-called the 5' RACE reads, giving one row per CDR3 protein. The table lists some 700,000 distinct CDR3 sequences, around 46% of them singletons.

The V and J genes are TRBV27 and TRBJ2-5; 12 bases are shared with TRBD2. The clonotype was recovered from an older woman in good health. The material sequenced was blood. The CDR3 bases are TGTGCCAGCAGTTTATCCCCTTCTAGCGGGAGGGTTGAGACCCAGTACTTC. Translated, it gives CASSLSPSSGRVETQYF.